This T cell receptor beta chain was obtained from a study of human T cells and chemical hapten exposure. The time point: pre-sensitization, week 0. Noted treatment: therapeutic diphenylcyclopropenone sensitization with weekly scalp DPC. The germline CDR1 and CDR2 sequences are SGHTS and YDEGEE. The V end lost 5 bases, the J end lost 7 bases, and 13 bases lay between the germline ends. This CDR3 comprises 13 residues. Authors' analysis steps: TCR counts had a median of approximately 96,000 per sample and spanned about 23,224 to 750,000. From the RACE reads, TCRdb called clonotypes with MiXCR, one entry per CDR3 protein. The authors' filters were not applied to this entry. The repertoire holds more than 250,000 distinct CDR3 sequences, with approximately 7.5% as singletons.

The material was whole blood, obtained in connection with sensitization to the hapten diphenylcyclopropenone (DPC). This receptor was obtained from a man younger than 30 with alopecia areata. Some clones in this sample may be carry-over from other donors' samples. The V gene is TRBV5-8, the J gene TRBJ1-5, with TRBD1 as a possible D gene (5 bases). The CDR3 coding sequence is TGTGCCAGCAGTCTAGGGGCGAAACAGCCCCAGCATTTT. Residues: CASSLGAKQPQHF.